This passage covers 21 T cell receptor beta chains from one sample sequenced in a study of OX40 agonist ivuxolimab in advanced cancers. TCRdb keeps only in-frame clones here, not all; method: immunoSEQ multiplex PCR. This repertoire shows 25,000 to 30,000 clones, around four fifths found once; its top ten account for about a quarter. Sequenced here: CD4+ or CD8+ T cells sorted from blood, sampled in a trial of the OX40 agonist ivuxolimab. The receptors were gathered from an adult with an advanced solid tumor such as melanoma, head and neck, liver or kidney cancer.

J is TRBJ1-3 and V is TRBV7-8; unclear D gene. Germline V gene data show CDR1 as SGHVS and CDR2 as FQNEAQ. The CDR3 has 15 residues. Between the trimmed V and J ends, which lost 1 base and 0 bases, there was a span of 7 bases. The CDR3 sequence: CASSLGGNSGNTIYF. The CDR3 nucleotides are TGTGCCAGCAGCTTAGGCGGCAACTCTGGAAACACCATATATTTT. The full variable domain, with the rest looked up from reference TRBV7-8 and TRBJ1-3, is GAGVSQSPRYKVAKRGQDVALRCDPISGHVSLFWYQQALGQGPEFLTYFQNEAQLDKSGLPSDRFFAERPEGSVSTLKIQRTQQEDSAVYLCASSLGGNSGNTIYFGEGSWLTVV.

This rearrangement joins TRBV9 to TRBJ2-7; D is possibly TRBD1 or TRBD2 (5 bases each). Germline-derived CDR1 and CDR2 are SGDLS and YYNGEE. The length of the CDR3 is 14 residues. Trimming took 3 bases from V and 6 from J, leaving 16 bases between them. The CDR3 loop is CASSARTTRGEQYF. The CDR3 region has the DNA TGTGCCAGCAGCGCCCGGACAACCCGGGGCGAGCAGTACTTC.

This clone is termed medium-sized. V gene TRBV6-1 combines with J gene TRBJ1-2; D uncertain. Between the trimmed V and J ends, which lost 3 bases and 8 bases, there was a span of 13 bases. The length of the CDR3 is 13 residues. Germline CDR1 reads MNHNS; CDR2 reads SASEGT. The CDR3 is CASSDRETSGYTF. Written as DNA, the CDR3 is TGTGCCAGCAGTGACCGGGAGACCTCGGGCTACACCTTC.

The rearrangement uses TRBV27 and TRBJ2-7; D possibly corresponds to TRBD2 (6 bases). The V gene lost 4 bases and the J gene lost 3 bases, with 16 bases spanning the gap. Germline CDR1 MNHEY, CDR2 SMNVEV (reference sequence). CDR3 length: 15 residues. This CDR3 is CASSWGTGTGYEQYF. Here the CDR3 DNA reads TGTGCCAGCAGTTGGGGAACCGGGACTGGCTACGAGCAGTACTTC.

The genes are TRBV7-2 and TRBJ1-2; TRBD1 might be the D (6 bases). Looked up from germline, CDR1 is SGHTA and CDR2 is FQGNSA. This CDR3 contains 13 residues. Trimming stripped 7 bases from V and 5 bases from J, with 14 bases between. CDR3 amino acids: CASIGGIGYGYTF. The CDR3 DNA reads TGTGCCAGCATAGGGGGGATCGGATATGGCTACACCTTC.

This rearrangement joins TRBV4-1 to TRBJ2-3; D uncertain. The CDR3 runs to 13 residues. The germline gives CDR1 MGHRA, CDR2 YSYEKL. Trimming left V 1 base short and J 1 base short, with 3 bases between. CDR3 in amino acids: CASSQVGTDTQYF. For the CDR3, the DNA is TGCGCCAGCAGCCAAGTCGGCACAGATACGCAGTATTTT.

The rearrangement links TRBV7-9 to TRBJ2-7; TRBD2 aligns across 8 bases. This CDR3 has 15 amino acids. The germline V gene has CDR1 SEHNR and CDR2 FQNEAQ (reference sequence). J was trimmed by 2 bases and V by 1 base; bases with no gene match: 4. The CDR3 reads CASSLVTGGPYEQYF. CDR3 DNA: TGTGCCAGCAGCTTAGTTACGGGAGGGCCCTACGAGCAGTACTTC.

The chain uses TRBV6-5 and TRBJ2-7, with 7 bases identical to TRBD1. After removal of 5 bases from V and 10 bases from J, the junction contained 8 bases not matched to a gene. Germline lookup yields CDR1 MNHEY and CDR2 SVGAGI. This CDR3 region has 12 residues. CDR3 nucleotide sequence: TGTGCCAGCAGTCCCGGACAGGCGGAACAGTACTTC. Translated, it gives CASSPGQAEQYF.

Written as DNA, the CDR3 is TGTGCCAGCAGTGAATATGGGACAGGGGGAAACACCGGGGAGCTGTTTTTT. As protein: CASSEYGTGGNTGELFF. J is TRBJ2-2 and V is TRBV25-1, with 11 bases fitting TRBD1. With V trimmed by 0 bases and J by 2 bases, 2 bases remained unmatched. Germline V CDR1 and CDR2: MGHDK, SYGVNS. The CDR3 consists of 17 residues.

The rearrangement uses TRBV9 and TRBJ2-7; D is ambiguous. Germline CDR1 and CDR2: SGDLS and YYNGEE. This CDR3 region has 12 residues. Trimming took 4 bases from V and 5 from J, leaving 10 bases between them. The CDR3 loop reads CASSPGRNEQYF. The CDR3 coding sequence is TGTGCCAGCAGCCCGGGCCGAAACGAGCAGTACTTC.

The V and J genes are TRBV6-6 and TRBJ2-4; tentatively, D is TRBD2 (6 bases). The germline CDR1 and CDR2 sequences are MNHNY and SVGAGI (reference sequence). V lost 2 bases and J lost 8, with 13 bases in between. The length of the CDR3 is 14 residues. CDR3 sequence: CASSYGTPTDIQYF. Here the CDR3 DNA reads TGTGCCAGCAGTTACGGGACTCCGACGGACATTCAGTACTTC.

This chain uses TRBV13 with TRBJ2-3, with 10 bases fitting TRBD2. From germline, CDR1 is PRHDT and CDR2 FYEKMQ (reference sequence). Unmatched junction bases numbered 5, after V lost 1 base and J lost 4 bases. The CDR3 length is 16 residues. CDR3 residues: CASSLAASGSSDTQYF. The DNA of the CDR3 is TGTGCCAGCAGCTTAGCGGCTAGCGGGAGTTCAGATACGCAGTATTTT. The variable domain in full, with the rest retrieved from reference TRBV13 and TRBJ2-3, is AAGVIQSPRHLIKEKRETATLKCYPIPRHDTVYWYQQGPGQDPQFLISFYEKMQSDKGSIPDRFSAQQFSDYHSELNMSSLELGDSALYFCASSLAASGSSDTQYFGPGTRLTVL.

The J gene is TRBJ1-4, the V gene TRBV5-5; D remains ambiguous. The V end lost 4 bases, the J end lost 8 bases, and 15 bases lay between the germline ends. Germline V gene lookup returns CDR1 SGHKS and CDR2 YYEKEE (reference sequence). The CDR3 runs 14 residues. The CDR3 bases are TGTGCCAGCAGCGCCCGGGTGGGCGGAGAAAAACTGTTTTTT. Protein product: CASSARVGGEKLFF.

This clone was seen only once. This chain connects TRBV19 to TRBJ2-2; unclear D gene. Germline loops: CDR1 LNHDA, CDR2 SQIVND (reference sequence). Trimming stripped 6 bases from V and 8 bases from J, with 13 bases between. The CDR3 is 13 amino acids. The CDR3 region is CASSQWLPGELFF. The CDR3 DNA follows: TGTGCCAGTAGCCAATGGCTACCGGGGGAGCTGTTTTTT. Full variable domain (remainder filled in from reference TRBV19 and TRBJ2-2): DGGITQSPKYLFRKEGQNVTLSCEQNLNHDAMYWYRQDPGQGLRLIYYSQIVNDFQKGDIAEGYSVSREKKESFPLTVTSAQKNPTAFYLCASSQWLPGELFFGEGSRLTVL.

V usage is TRBV2 and J usage is TRBJ1-1, with D tentatively TRBD1 (5 bases). Germline CDR1 SNHLY, CDR2 FYNNEI. Trimming removed 8 bases at V and 5 bases at J, with 18 bases between. The CDR3 is made up of 14 amino acids. This CDR3 is CASVQGFGGTEAFF. The CDR3 DNA is TGTGCCAGCGTGCAGGGTTTCGGGGGGACTGAAGCTTTCTTT.

The DNA of the CDR3 is TGTGCCAGCAGCTTTGGGAACGACAATGAGCAGTTCTTC. Its translation is CASSFGNDNEQFF. The J gene is TRBJ2-1, the V gene TRBV13; D remains unclear. This CDR3 contains 13 residues. The V and J ends lost 3 bases and 5 bases respectively, with 8 bases between them. From germline, CDR1 is PRHDT and CDR2 FYEKMQ (reference sequence).

The rearrangement joins TRBV27 to TRBJ2-1; a possible D gene is TRBD2 (7 bases). Trimming removed 3 bases at V and 7 bases at J, with 13 bases between. The germline V gene has CDR1 MNHEY and CDR2 SMNVEV (reference sequence). This CDR3 spans 14 amino acids. The CDR3 DNA is TGTGCCAGCAGTTTGGGGGGGCCGCTAAATGAGCAGTTCTTC. Translated, it gives CASSLGGPLNEQFF.

The chain employs TRBV6-5 and TRBJ2-5; 7 bases match TRBD1. In germline, CDR1 is MNHEY, CDR2 SVGAGI. This CDR3 contains 16 residues. V gave up 2 bases and J gave up 1 base; unmatched junction bases: 7. CDR3 in amino acids: CASSYGSGGGQETQYF. In nucleotides, the CDR3 is TGTGCCAGCAGTTACGGGTCAGGGGGTGGCCAAGAGACCCAGTACTTC.

CDR3 sequence (DNA): TGTGCCTCCGTGCCCGGGACCGCCGGCCCCTACGAGCAGTACTTC. Amino acids: CASVPGTAGPYEQYF. J is TRBJ2-7 and V is TRBV7-6, with D perhaps assigned TRBD1 or TRBD2 (5 bases each). This CDR3 has 15 amino acids. Germline V gene data show CDR1 as SGHVS and CDR2 as FNYEAQ. V dropped 11 bases and J dropped 2 bases, with 22 bases sitting between them.

The CDR3 sequence is CASSYGQGIGELFF. The CDR3 region has the DNA TGTGCCAGCAGTTACGGACAGGGGATCGGGGAGCTGTTTTTT. This sequence joins TRBV6-5 and TRBJ2-2; 9 nucleotides agree with TRBD1. The CDR3 extends over 14 amino acids. CDR1 is MNHEY, CDR2 SVGAGI, per germline. The junction had 2 bases not matched to a gene; V was cut back by 2 bases and J by 7 bases.

The chain couples TRBV4-1 to TRBJ1-1; TRBD1 might be the D (5 bases). V lost 3 bases and J 0 bases, leaving 14 bases between the germline ends. The germline gives CDR1 MGHRA, CDR2 YSYEKL. The CDR3 runs 16 residues. This CDR3 reads CASSHSEGTMNTEAFF. CDR3 coding DNA: TGCGCCAGCAGCCATTCGGAGGGGACGATGAACACTGAAGCTTTCTTT.